This T cell receptor beta chain was retrieved from a study of tumor-infiltrating lymphocytes in primary liver carcinoma. Out of unsorted whole blood came the blood RNA, and germline DNA was extracted as well. Germline assignment: CDR1 SGHNT and CDR2 YENEEA. This CDR3 has 18 amino acids. TCR beta cDNA came from about 450 ng total RNA, primed with a constant-region primer. Each TCR beta library was derived from three nested multiplex PCR rounds that employed slightly modified ARM-PCR. Use of TRBV1-TRBV30 forward primers with a C-beta reverse primer characterized the first two PCR rounds, which lasted nine to eleven cycles each. TCRdb reprocessed the multiplex PCR reads with MiXCR, giving one entry per CDR3 protein. The data show 300,000 to 350,000 distinct CDR3 sequences, 65% seen once. This clonotype was picked up one time. The germline gene is not matched at one end of the junction; a read error may be the cause.

The rearrangement uses TRBV11-3 and TRBJ2-2; weak D call: TRBD1 (6 bases). The clonotype originates from a middle-aged man with primary liver carcinoma and hepatitis B virus infection. Specimen: peripheral blood. Written as DNA, the CDR3 is TGTGCCAGCAGCTTAGGCAACCGGGACATGGAAGACACCGGGGAGCTGTTGTTT. Translated: CASSLGNRDMEDTGELLF.